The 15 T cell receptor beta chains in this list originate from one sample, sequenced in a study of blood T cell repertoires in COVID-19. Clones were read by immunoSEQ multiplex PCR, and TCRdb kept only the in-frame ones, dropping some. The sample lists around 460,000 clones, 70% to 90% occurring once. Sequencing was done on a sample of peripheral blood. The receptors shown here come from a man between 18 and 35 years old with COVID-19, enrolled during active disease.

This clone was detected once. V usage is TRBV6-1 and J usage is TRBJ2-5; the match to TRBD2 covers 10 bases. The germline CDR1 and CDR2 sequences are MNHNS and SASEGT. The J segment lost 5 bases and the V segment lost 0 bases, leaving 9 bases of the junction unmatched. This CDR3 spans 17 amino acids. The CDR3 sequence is CASSEALPSGRPETQYF. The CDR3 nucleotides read TGTGCCAGCAGTGAAGCGCTTCCTAGCGGGAGACCCGAGACCCAGTACTTC.

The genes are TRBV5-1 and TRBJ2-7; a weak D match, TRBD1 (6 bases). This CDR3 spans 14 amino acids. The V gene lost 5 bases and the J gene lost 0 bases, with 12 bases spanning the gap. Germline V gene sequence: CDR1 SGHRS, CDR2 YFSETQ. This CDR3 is CASRVRDNSYEQYF. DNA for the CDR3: TGCGCCAGCAGGGTGAGGGACAACTCCTACGAGCAGTACTTC.

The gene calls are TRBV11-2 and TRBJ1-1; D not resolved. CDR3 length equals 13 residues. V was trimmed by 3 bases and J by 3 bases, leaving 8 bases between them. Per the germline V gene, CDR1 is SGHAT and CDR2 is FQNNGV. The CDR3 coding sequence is TGTGCCAGCAGCTTTCAGGTGGACACTGAAGCTTTCTTT. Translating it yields CASSFQVDTEAFF.

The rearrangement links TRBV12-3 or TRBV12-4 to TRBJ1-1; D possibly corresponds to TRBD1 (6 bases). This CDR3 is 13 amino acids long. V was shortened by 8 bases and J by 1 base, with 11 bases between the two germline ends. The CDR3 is CASGGARNTEAFF. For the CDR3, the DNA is TGTGCCAGCGGGGGGGCGAGGAACACTGAAGCTTTCTTT.

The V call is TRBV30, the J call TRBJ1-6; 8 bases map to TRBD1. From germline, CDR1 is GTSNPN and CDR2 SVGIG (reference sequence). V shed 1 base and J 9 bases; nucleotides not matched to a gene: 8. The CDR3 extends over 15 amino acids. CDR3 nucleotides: TGTGCCTGGAGTGCCCGGGACAGGAGAAGTTCACCCCTCCACTTT. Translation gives CAWSARDRRSSPLHF.

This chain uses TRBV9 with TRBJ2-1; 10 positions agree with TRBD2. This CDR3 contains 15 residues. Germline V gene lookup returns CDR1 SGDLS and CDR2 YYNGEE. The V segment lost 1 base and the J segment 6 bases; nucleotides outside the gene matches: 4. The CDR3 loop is CASSVMSGGGNEQFF. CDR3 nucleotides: TGTGCCAGCAGCGTAATGAGCGGGGGGGGCAATGAGCAGTTCTTC.

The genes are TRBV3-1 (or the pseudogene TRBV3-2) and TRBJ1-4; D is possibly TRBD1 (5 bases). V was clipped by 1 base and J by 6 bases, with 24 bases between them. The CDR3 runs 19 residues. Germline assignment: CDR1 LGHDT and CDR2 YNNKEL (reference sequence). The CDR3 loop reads CASSQADRIGGGLYEKLFF. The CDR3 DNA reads TGTGCCAGCAGCCAAGCCGACCGTATCGGGGGAGGCCTTTATGAAAAACTGTTTTTT.

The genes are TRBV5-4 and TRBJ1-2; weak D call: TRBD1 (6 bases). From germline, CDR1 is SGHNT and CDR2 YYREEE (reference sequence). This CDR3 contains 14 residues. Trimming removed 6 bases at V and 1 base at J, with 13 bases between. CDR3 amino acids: CASTPGQINYGYTF. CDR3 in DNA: TGTGCCAGCACCCCCGGACAGATTAACTATGGCTACACCTTC. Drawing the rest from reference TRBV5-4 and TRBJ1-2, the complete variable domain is ETGVTQSPTHLIKTRGQQVTLRCSSQSGHNTVSWYQQALGQGPQFIFQYYREEENGRGNFPPRFSGLQFPNYSSELNVNALELDDSALYLCASTPGQINYGYTFGSGTRLTVV.

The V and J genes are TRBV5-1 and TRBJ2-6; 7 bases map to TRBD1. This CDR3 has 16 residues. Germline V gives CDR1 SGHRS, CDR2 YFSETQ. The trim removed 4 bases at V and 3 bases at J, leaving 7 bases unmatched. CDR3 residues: CASSMTGQVGANVLTF. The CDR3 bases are TGCGCCAGCAGCATGACCGGACAGGTTGGGGCCAACGTCCTGACTTTC.

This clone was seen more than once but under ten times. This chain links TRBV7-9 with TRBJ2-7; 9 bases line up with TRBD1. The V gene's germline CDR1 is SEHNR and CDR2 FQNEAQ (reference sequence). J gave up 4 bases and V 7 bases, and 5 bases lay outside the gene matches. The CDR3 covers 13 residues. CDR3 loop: CASIPTGGYEQYF. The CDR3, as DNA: TGTGCCAGCATCCCGACAGGGGGTTACGAGCAGTACTTC.

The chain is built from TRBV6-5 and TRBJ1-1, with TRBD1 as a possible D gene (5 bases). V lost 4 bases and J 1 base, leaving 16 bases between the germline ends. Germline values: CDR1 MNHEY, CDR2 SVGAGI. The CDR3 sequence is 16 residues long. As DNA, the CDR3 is TGTGCCAGCAGTTCCTATCTTGGGGCAGGGAACACTGAAGCTTTCTTT. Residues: CASSSYLGAGNTEAFF.

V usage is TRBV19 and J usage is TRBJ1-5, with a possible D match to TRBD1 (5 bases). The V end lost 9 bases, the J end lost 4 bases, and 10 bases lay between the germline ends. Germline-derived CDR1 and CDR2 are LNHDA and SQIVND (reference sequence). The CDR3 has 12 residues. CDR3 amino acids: CASAQGNQPQHF. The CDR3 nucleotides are TGTGCCAGCGCTCAGGGTAATCAGCCCCAGCATTTT.

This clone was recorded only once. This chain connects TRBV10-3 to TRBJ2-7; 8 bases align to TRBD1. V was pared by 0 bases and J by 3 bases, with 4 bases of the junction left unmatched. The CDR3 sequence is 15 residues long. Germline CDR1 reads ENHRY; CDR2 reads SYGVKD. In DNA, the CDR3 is TGTGCCATCAGTGAGTCCGACAGGGGCAACTACGAGCAGTACTTC. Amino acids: CAISESDRGNYEQYF.

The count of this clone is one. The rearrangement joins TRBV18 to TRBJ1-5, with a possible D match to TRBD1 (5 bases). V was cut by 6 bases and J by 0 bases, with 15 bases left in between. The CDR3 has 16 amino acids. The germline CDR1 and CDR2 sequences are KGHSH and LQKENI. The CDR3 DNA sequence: TGTGCCAGCTCCCCCTCCACCAGGGATAGCAATCAGCCCCAGCATTTT. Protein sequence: CASSPSTRDSNQPQHF.

For the CDR3, the DNA is TGTGCCAGCAGCTTGTTTAGTAGCGGGGGACTCTCTGGGGCCAACGTCCTGACTTTC. Its translation is CASSLFSSGGLSGANVLTF. This rearrangement joins TRBV5-4 to TRBJ2-6, with 9 positions matching TRBD2. The CDR3 is made up of 19 amino acids. The germline V gene has CDR1 SGHNT and CDR2 YYREEE (reference sequence). J gave up 0 bases and V 1 base, and 8 bases lay outside the gene matches.